A single sample is the source of the 3 T cell receptor beta chains below, sequenced in a study of early T cells in non-severe SARS-CoV-2 infection. TCRdb re-called the 5' RACE reads with MiXCR, one entry per CDR3 protein. The sample comprises 60,000 to 75,000 distinct CDR3 sequences, roughly an eighth of which are singletons, and more than 4.5% rests with the top ten. Source material: whole blood. The receptors come from an adult who was a healthcare worker with PCR-confirmed SARS-CoV-2 infection or an uninfected control (not recorded which).

The V and J genes are TRBV6-2 or TRBV6-3 and TRBJ1-2, with 8 bases lining up with TRBD1. The germline V gene has CDR1 MNHEY and CDR2 SVGEGT. Trimming at V came to 4 bases and at J to 5 bases, leaving 6 bases not matched to a gene. This CDR3 comprises 14 residues. The CDR3 DNA is TGTGCCAGCAGTTGGTTGACAGGGGAGTATGGCTACACCTTC. Residues: CASSWLTGEYGYTF.

As to this clonotype: This could be a read error, since a much larger clone is one nucleotide away. The J gene is TRBJ2-5, the V gene TRBV5-1, with no clear D. CDR1 SGHRS and CDR2 YFSETQ come from the germline V gene. CDR3 size: 14 residues. The CDR3 sequence is CASSLAGYQETQCF. CDR3 nucleotides: TGCGCCAGCAGCTTGGCCGGGTACCAAGAGACCCAGTGCTTC.

The table lists this clonotype with many counts. V gene TRBV9 combines with J gene TRBJ2-3, with 15 bases matching TRBD2. J lost 4 bases, V lost 2 bases, and 5 bases had no gene match. The germline V gene has CDR1 SGDLS and CDR2 YYNGEE. CDR3 length: 17 amino acids. CDR3 in DNA: TGTGCCAGCAGCGTGGGACTAGCGGGGGGCGGCTCAGATACGCAGTATTTT. Its protein is CASSVGLAGGGSDTQYF.